This entry lists 12 T cell receptor beta chains sequenced from one sample in a study of blood T cell repertoires in COVID-19. Measured with immunoSEQ multiplex PCR; TCRdb has only the in-frame clones, and not every one. The sample yields roughly 250,000 clones, just over 90% seen once. Sequencing input: PBMCs or T cells enriched from blood (not recorded which). The receptors stem from a woman between 35 and 50 years old with acute COVID-19.

The CDR3 region is CASSQGGVYREQYF. The CDR3 DNA sequence: TGTGCCAGCAGCCAAGGGGGAGTGTACCGCGAGCAGTACTTC. This rearrangement joins TRBV3-1 (or the pseudogene TRBV3-2) to TRBJ2-7; D is perhaps TRBD2 (5 bases). The germline V and J ends were trimmed by 1 base and 6 bases, with 13 bases remaining between them. Germline V gives CDR1 LGHDT, CDR2 YNNKEL (reference sequence). The CDR3 is 14 amino acids.

The V call is TRBV27, the J call TRBJ1-2, with D perhaps TRBD1 (5 bases). Germline V gene lookup returns CDR1 MNHEY and CDR2 SMNVEV (reference sequence). This CDR3 has 16 amino acids. Trimming removed 7 bases from V and 6 bases from J, with 24 bases in between. The CDR3 sequence: CASTKTATAMLDGYTF. The CDR3 DNA sequence: TGTGCCAGCACCAAAACCGCGACAGCAATGCTGGATGGCTACACCTTC.

Only a few counts were recorded for this clone. The chain couples TRBV7-3 to TRBJ1-2; no clear D gene. Trimming left V 2 bases short and J 1 base short, with 5 bases between. The CDR3 totals 13 residues. Germline CDR1 is SGHTA and CDR2 is FQGTGA. For the CDR3, the DNA is TGTGCCAGCAGCTTAGGAGATAACTATGGCTACACCTTC. Amino acids: CASSLGDNYGYTF.

This clone has just a few counts. The chain uses TRBV5-1 and TRBJ1-2, with 8 bases matching TRBD1. The CDR3 covers 15 residues. V lost 3 bases to trimming and J lost 6 bases; unmatched junction nucleotides: 10. CDR1 and CDR2 from the germline V gene are SGHRS and YFSETQ. CDR3 DNA sequence: TGCGCCAGCAGCTCGGGACAGGCCCAAAGAAATGGCTACACCTTC. Translating gives CASSSGQAQRNGYTF. The entire variable domain, with the rest obtained from reference TRBV5-1 and TRBJ1-2, is as follows: KAGVTQTPRYLIKTRGQQVTLSCSPISGHRSVSWYQQTPGQGLQFLFEYFSETQRNKGNFPGRFSGRQFSNSRSEMNVSTLELGDSALYLCASSSGQAQRNGYTFGSGTRLTVV.

This clone appeared once. This chain joins TRBV4-2 and TRBJ1-1; 8 nucleotides align to TRBD1. CDR1 and CDR2 from the germline V gene are LGHNA and YNFKEQ. The CDR3 spans 15 residues. After removal of 3 bases from V and 1 base from J, the junction contained 4 bases not matched to a gene. The CDR3 nucleotides are TGTGCCAGCAGCCAGGGAGACAGGGGGAACACTGAAGCTTTCTTT. As protein: CASSQGDRGNTEAFF.

The CDR3 DNA sequence: TGTGCCAGCAGCGTAGGACTCAGAAACACTGAAGCTTTCTTT. Translating gives CASSVGLRNTEAFF. The chain employs TRBV9 and TRBJ1-1; D gene ambiguous. V was pared by 0 bases and J by 2 bases, with 8 bases between. The CDR3 length is 14 residues. Germline V gene sequence: CDR1 SGDLS, CDR2 YYNGEE.

The CDR3 loop is CSASVTGYGYTF. The CDR3 nucleotides are TGCAGTGCTAGTGTTACGGGGTATGGCTACACCTTC. The J gene is TRBJ1-2, the V gene TRBV20-1; no definite D call. The germline gives CDR1 DFQATT, CDR2 SNEGSKA (reference sequence). The CDR3 extends over 12 amino acids. V shed 3 bases and J shed 5 bases, with 10 bases lying between them.

V usage is TRBV6-5 and J usage is TRBJ2-7; the D gene is possibly TRBD1 (6 bases). Trimming cost V 9 bases and J 7 bases, with 22 bases left between them. In germline, CDR1 is MNHEY, CDR2 SVGAGI. This CDR3 is 14 amino acids long. The CDR3 sequence is CARTWTATYEEQYF. The CDR3 nucleotides are TGTGCCAGGACTTGGACAGCCACCTACGAGGAGCAGTACTTC.

The genes are TRBV27 and TRBJ2-7; 9 bases are a match to TRBD1. Trimming took 6 bases from V and 2 from J; bases not matched to a gene: 11. The germline gives CDR1 MNHEY, CDR2 SMNVEV (reference sequence). There are 16 residues in the CDR3. CDR3 protein: CASRRTGAPRTYEQYF. In DNA, the CDR3 is TGTGCCAGCAGAAGGACAGGGGCGCCCAGAACCTACGAGCAGTACTTC.

The chain links TRBV10-3 to TRBJ2-5; 9 bases line up with TRBD2. The CDR3 length is 17 residues. CDR1 and CDR2 from the germline V gene are ENHRY and SYGVKD. J was trimmed by 2 bases and V by 3 bases; bases with no gene match: 10. CDR3 loop: CAISDGAGGPEQETQYF. CDR3 sequence (DNA): TGTGCCATCAGTGATGGCGCGGGAGGGCCGGAACAAGAGACCCAGTACTTC.

This clone was observed a single time. V gene TRBV7-2 combines with J gene TRBJ2-1; 8 positions agree with TRBD2. Germline V CDR1 and CDR2: SGHTA, FQGNSA. The CDR3 loop spans 15 amino acids. J lost 2 bases, V lost 11 bases, and 11 bases had no gene match. The CDR3 sequence is CAGRSGSLPYNEQFF. The DNA for the CDR3 is TGTGCCGGAAGGAGCGGGAGTTTACCCTACAATGAGCAGTTCTTC.

The chain employs TRBV4-2 and TRBJ2-1; 7 bases are a match to TRBD1. The V gene end was trimmed by 5 bases and the J gene end by 0 bases; junction bases not matched to a gene: 19. The CDR3 runs 20 residues. The germline CDR1 and CDR2 sequences are LGHNA and YNFKEQ. The CDR3 reads CASSSQGVFGAILSYNEQFF. The CDR3 DNA reads TGTGCCAGCAGCTCCCAGGGGGTCTTCGGTGCGATACTCTCCTACAATGAGCAGTTCTTC.